The table lists the clone carrying this T cell receptor (beta chain) with a few counts. The antigen is not known. The data stem from a study of blood T cells in healthy people across ages. General observations from the study: Investigators viewed diversity estimates from one million T cells as underestimates, the study reported. In these data, TCR beta diversity tracked strongly with naive T cell percentage.

The use of a sample-barcoded 5' primer and a J-beta primer mix characterized a second PCR of 7 to 11 cycles. TCRdb passed the 5' RACE reads through MiXCR, listing each CDR3 protein once. The table records nearly 800,000 distinct CDR3 sequences, roughly three fifths of them present only once. CDR3 length: 18 amino acids. Unmatched junction bases numbered 11, after V lost 0 bases and J lost 5 bases. Germline CDR1 ENHRY, CDR2 SYGVKD. Sequences were obtained from blood. This sequence was found in a man aged 40-49 years in good health. This chain joins TRBV10-3 and TRBJ2-3, with 10 nucleotides matching TRBD2. In DNA form, the CDR3 reads TGTGCCATCAGTGAGTCGGGGTCTAGCGGGAGTGAAAGAGATACGCAGTATTTT. Protein product: CAISESGSSGSERDTQYF.